This TCR beta chain is from a study of T cell changes during pregnancy in multiple sclerosis. Profiled with immunoSEQ multiplex PCR; TCRdb holds only in-frame clones, not every one. Of around 110,000 clones listed, about 94% were seen once; the top ten hold about 1.5%. Germline V gives CDR1 MDHEN, CDR2 SYDVKM. J lost 4 bases, V lost 5 bases, and 11 bases had no gene match. The CDR3 length is 19 residues. The receptor comes from a female donor with multiple sclerosis, enrolled in a pregnancy study. The chain couples TRBV28 to TRBJ2-2, with TRBD2 matching 15 bases. Specimen: peripheral blood, collected in the third trimester of pregnancy. CDR3 in amino acids: CASSGPGLAGGLGTGELFF. In DNA form, the CDR3 reads TGTGCCAGCAGTGGCCCGGGACTAGCGGGAGGTCTAGGCACCGGGGAGCTGTTTTTT.